The sequence of this TCR beta chain was determined in a study of long-term antiretroviral therapy in people with HIV. Comment on this clone: Its specificity is unknown.

Points from the study as a whole: Every time point showed a repertoire led by clones expanded before ART.

Treatment for all HIV-infected participants took place in the United States. This CDR3 has 16 amino acids. Trimming shortened V by 0 bases and J by 5 bases, and 16 bases separated the two germline ends. Germline assignment: CDR1 LGHNA and CDR2 YNFKEQ. Survey-level resolution applied to immunoSEQ assay v3.0. Profiling relied on immunoSEQ multiplex PCR, and the TCRdb table lists in-frame clones only, not all of them. The sample shows roughly 15,000 clones, roughly 90% of them seen only once. Specimen: unsorted PBMCs, collected 0.6 years after starting antiretroviral therapy. This sequence was found in a woman between 35 and 50 years old with HIV. The rearrangement uses TRBV4-2 and TRBJ1-1, with TRBD1 as a possible D gene (6 bases). The CDR3 here is CASSQDTGQKQTEAFF. The CDR3 nucleotides read TGTGCCAGCAGCCAAGATACGGGACAAAAACAAACTGAAGCTTTCTTT.